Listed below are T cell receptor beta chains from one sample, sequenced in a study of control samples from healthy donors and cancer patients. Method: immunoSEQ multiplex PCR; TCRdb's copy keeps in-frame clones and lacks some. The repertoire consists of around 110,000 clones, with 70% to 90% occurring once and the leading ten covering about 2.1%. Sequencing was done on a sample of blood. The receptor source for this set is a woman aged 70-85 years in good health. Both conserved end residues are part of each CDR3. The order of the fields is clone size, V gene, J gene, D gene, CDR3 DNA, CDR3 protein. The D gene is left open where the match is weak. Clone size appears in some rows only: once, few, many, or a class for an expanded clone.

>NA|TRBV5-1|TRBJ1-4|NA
TGCGCCAGCAGCTTGTATCCAGGGGCTTCAACTAATGAAAAACTGTTTTTT
CASSLYPGASTNEKLFF
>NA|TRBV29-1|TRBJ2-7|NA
TGCAGCGTCGTCGGGTCCCCCGGGCAGTACTTC
CSVVGSPGQYF
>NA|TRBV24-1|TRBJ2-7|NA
TGTGCCACCAGTGATTTGGACGGGGCCCTCTCCTACGAGCAGTACTTC
CATSDLDGALSYEQYF
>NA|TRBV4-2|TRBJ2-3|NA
TGTGCCAGCAGCGATCGAGGGGAGACAGATACGCAGTATTTT
CASSDRGETDTQYF
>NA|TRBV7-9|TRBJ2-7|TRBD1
TGTGCCAGCAGCTTAGCTTCAGGGGGCGGAGAGCAGTACTTC
CASSLASGGGEQYF
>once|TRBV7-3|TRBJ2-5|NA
TGTGCCAGCAGCCGGGGAGGCAGTCAAGAGACCCAGTACTTC
CASSRGGSQETQYF
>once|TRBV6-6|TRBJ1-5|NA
TGTGCCAGCAGGCGGGACCTATCGTTAAGTCAGCCCCAGCATTTT
CASRRDLSLSQPQHF
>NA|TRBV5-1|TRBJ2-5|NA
TGCGCCAGCAGCTTTTTCCCTGGCCGCCAAGAGACCCAGTACTTC
CASSFFPGRQETQYF
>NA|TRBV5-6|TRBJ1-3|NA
TGTGCCAGCAGCTTGTTTCTGGGCAGCTCTGGAAACACCATATATTTT
CASSLFLGSSGNTIYF
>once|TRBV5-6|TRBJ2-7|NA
TGTGCCAGCAGCCTGGGCGTGGGCACCAGCGAGCAGTACTTC
CASSLGVGTSEQYF
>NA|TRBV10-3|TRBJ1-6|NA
TGTGCCATCGCAGGGTCCGAGAATTCACCCCTCCACTTT
CAIAGSENSPLHF
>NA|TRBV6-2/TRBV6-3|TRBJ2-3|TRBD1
TGTGCCAGCAGTTACTCGGGGACAGGGGGAGATACGCAGTATTTT
CASSYSGTGGDTQYF
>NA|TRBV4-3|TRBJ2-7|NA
TGCGCCAGCAGCCAGGGGGTTGGGCGGACAGTTGATTACGAGCAGTACTTC
CASSQGVGRTVDYEQYF
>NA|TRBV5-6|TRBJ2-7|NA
TGTGCCAGCAGCTCCCAGCCTGGGGGCTCCTACGAGCAGTACTTC
CASSSQPGGSYEQYF
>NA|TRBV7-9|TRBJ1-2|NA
TGTGCCAGCAGCCGGAGCCTGCGGCAGGCAAACTATGAAGGCTACACCTTC
CASSRSLRQANYEGYTF